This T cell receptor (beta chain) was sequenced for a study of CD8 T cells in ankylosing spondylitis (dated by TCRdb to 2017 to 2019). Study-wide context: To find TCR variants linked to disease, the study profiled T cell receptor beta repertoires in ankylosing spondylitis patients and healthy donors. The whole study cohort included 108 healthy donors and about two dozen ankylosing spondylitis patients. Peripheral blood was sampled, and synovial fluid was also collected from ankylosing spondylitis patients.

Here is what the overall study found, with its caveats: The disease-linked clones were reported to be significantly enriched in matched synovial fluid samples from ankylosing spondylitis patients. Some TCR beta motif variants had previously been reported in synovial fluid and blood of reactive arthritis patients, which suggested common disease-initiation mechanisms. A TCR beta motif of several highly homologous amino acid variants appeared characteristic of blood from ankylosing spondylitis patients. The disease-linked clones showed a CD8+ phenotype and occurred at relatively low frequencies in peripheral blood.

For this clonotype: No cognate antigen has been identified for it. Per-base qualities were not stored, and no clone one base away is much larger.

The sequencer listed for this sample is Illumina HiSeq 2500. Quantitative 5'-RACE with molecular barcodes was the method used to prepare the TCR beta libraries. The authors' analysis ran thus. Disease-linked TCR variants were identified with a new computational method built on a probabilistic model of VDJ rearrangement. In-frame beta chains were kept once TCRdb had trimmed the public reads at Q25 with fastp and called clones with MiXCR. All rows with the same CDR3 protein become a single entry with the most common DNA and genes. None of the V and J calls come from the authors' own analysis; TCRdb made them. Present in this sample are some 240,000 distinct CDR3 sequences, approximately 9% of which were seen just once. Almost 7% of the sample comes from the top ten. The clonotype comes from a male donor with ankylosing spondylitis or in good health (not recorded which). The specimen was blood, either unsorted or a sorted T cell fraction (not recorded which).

The DNA sequence is given as TGTGCCAGTAGCTTACTGGGCTTAACTAACTATGGCTACACCTTC. Translated, this gives CASSLLGLTNYGYTF. Here the chain combines TRBV19 and TRBJ1-2; the D segment cannot be called with confidence. The CDR3 contains 15 residues, cysteine and phenylalanine counted. The read is trimmed to its CDR3 DNA, 45 bases read in frame from base 1. Trimming at the junction amounts to 6 bases on V and 0 bases on J, and the germline ends lie 14 bases apart. Based on the germline V gene (reference sequence), the CDR1 and CDR2 sequences are LNHDA and SQIVND.